These 23 T cell receptor beta chains were all obtained from the same sample, sequenced in a study of shared clonotypes between healthy human individuals. Profiling relied on immunoSEQ multiplex PCR, and the TCRdb table lists in-frame clones only, not all of them. This sample yields some 1 million clones, of which approximately 76% are seen a single time; approximately 1.5% belongs to the top ten. Sequences were obtained from memory CD4+ T cells sorted from blood. Subset reported: CD45RA-negative fraction. These receptors were taken from a man aged 18 to 29 in good health.

V is TRBV2 and J is TRBJ1-6; D unclear. CDR3 size: 14 residues. CDR1 and CDR2 from the germline V gene are SNHLY and FYNNEI. Trimming left V 3 bases short and J 6 bases short, with 9 bases between. The CDR3 here is CASSDRTGNSPLHF. CDR3 sequence (DNA): TGTGCCAGCAGTGACCGGACGGGTAATTCACCCCTCCACTTT.

This clone was counted between two and nine times. The chain couples TRBV6-1 to TRBJ2-5; 8 bases map to TRBD2. The CDR3 totals 15 residues. Trimming cost V 10 bases and J 2 bases; bases outside gene matches: 12. Germline V CDR1 and CDR2: MNHNS, SASEGT. CDR3 loop: CATLTGGDPQETQYF. The CDR3 bases are TGTGCCACCTTAACGGGGGGGGACCCACAAGAGACCCAGTACTTC.

The V gene is TRBV6-5, the J gene TRBJ1-2; D is unclear. The CDR3 length is 13 residues. V was trimmed by 3 bases and J by 3 bases, leaving 8 bases between them. Germline-derived CDR1 and CDR2 are MNHEY and SVGAGI. CDR3 DNA: TGTGCCAGCAGTTATGCGTGGGACTATGGCTACACCTTC. Its translation: CASSYAWDYGYTF.

The V gene is TRBV5-8, the J gene TRBJ1-6; D not certain. CDR1 and CDR2 from the germline V gene are SGHTS and YDEGEE. V was pared by 2 bases and J by 0 bases, with 9 bases between. This CDR3 region has 16 residues. The CDR3 nucleotides read TGTGCCAGCAGCTTTATGATGGGCTCCTATAATTCACCCCTCCACTTT. Its translation is CASSFMMGSYNSPLHF.

The CDR3, as DNA: TGTGCCAGTAGTTCCTTACCCGGGAGAGGGGACTCGGATACGCAGTATTTT. Its protein is CASSSLPGRGDSDTQYF. The chain links TRBV19 to TRBJ2-3; tentatively, D is TRBD2 (6 bases). The V gene's germline CDR1 is LNHDA and CDR2 SQIVND (reference sequence). The V end was cut by 5 bases, the J end by 6 bases, with 24 bases between. This CDR3 region has 17 residues.

V gene TRBV7-2 combines with J gene TRBJ2-6, with unresolved D. The CDR3 is 13 amino acids. The germline V and J ends were trimmed by 7 bases and 4 bases, with 8 bases remaining between them. CDR1 and CDR2 (germline): SGHTA, FQGNSA. The CDR3 loop is CASTRSGANVLTF. The CDR3 bases are TGTGCCAGCACTAGGTCGGGGGCCAACGTCCTGACTTTC.

The V call is TRBV5-6, the J call TRBJ1-6; perhaps TRBD1 as D (5 bases). V lost 4 bases, J lost 4 bases, and 18 bases lay in between. CDR3 length: 17 amino acids. Germline values: CDR1 SGHDT, CDR2 YYEEEE. CDR3 protein: CASSRRQNSPYNSPLHF. The CDR3 DNA sequence: TGTGCCAGCAGCCGCCGACAGAATTCCCCGTATAATTCACCCCTCCACTTT.

The gene calls are TRBV9 and TRBJ2-2, with 10 bases that match TRBD1. Germline trimming cut 1 base from V and 0 bases from J; bases unmatched to any gene: 3. The CDR3 has 17 amino acids. Germline-derived CDR1 and CDR2 are SGDLS and YYNGEE. The CDR3 reads CASSVTGQGANTGELFF. DNA for the CDR3: TGTGCCAGCAGCGTAACCGGACAGGGGGCGAACACCGGGGAGCTGTTTTTT.

CDR3: CAISDRVQETQYF. In DNA, the CDR3 is TGTGCCATCAGCGACAGGGTCCAAGAGACCCAGTACTTC. The rearrangement uses TRBV10-3 and TRBJ2-5; 7 bases line up with TRBD1. V dropped 6 bases and J dropped 1; count of bases not matched to a gene: 2. The CDR3 consists of 13 residues. Per the germline V gene, CDR1 is ENHRY and CDR2 is SYGVKD.

The table lists this clone with a few counts. The chain couples TRBV29-1 to TRBJ1-1; no clear D gene. The germline V gene encodes CDR1 SQVTM and CDR2 ANQGSEA. V lost 2 bases to trimming and J lost 0 bases, with 10 bases between them. CDR3 length: 14 amino acids. CDR3 sequence reads: CSVERARLNTEAFF. In DNA, the CDR3 is TGCAGCGTTGAAAGGGCCAGACTGAACACTGAAGCTTTCTTT.

Note on this clone: Other DNA sequences in this specimen translate into the identical CDR3. This rearrangement joins TRBV5-1 to TRBJ2-7, with D possibly being TRBD1 (5 bases). Trimming pared 2 bases from V and 3 bases from J, leaving 9 bases between. Germline lookup yields CDR1 SGHRS and CDR2 YFSETQ. The CDR3 loop spans 13 amino acids. As DNA, the CDR3 is TGCGCCAGCAGCTTAGGCAGGGACTACGAGCAGTACTTC. Its protein is CASSLGRDYEQYF.

This chain joins TRBV5-4 and TRBJ2-7; 8 bases fit TRBD1. V gave up 4 bases and J gave up 3 bases; unmatched junction bases: 9. The CDR3 is made up of 15 amino acids. In germline, CDR1 is SGHNT, CDR2 YYREEE (reference sequence). The CDR3 spells CASSRSLDRDYEQYF. CDR3 nucleotides: TGTGCCAGCAGCCGCTCATTGGACAGGGACTACGAGCAGTACTTC.

The chain employs TRBV2 and TRBJ1-2; TRBD1 agrees at 9 bases. CDR1 SNHLY and CDR2 FYNNEI come from the germline V gene. CDR3 size: 14 residues. J was trimmed by 4 bases and V by 6 bases; bases with no gene match: 6. The CDR3 protein is CASRGQGQIYGYTF. For the CDR3, the DNA is TGTGCCAGCAGAGGACAGGGGCAGATCTATGGCTACACCTTC.

The chain joins TRBV7-2 to TRBJ1-1; possibly TRBD1 for D (5 bases). Trimming took 2 bases from V and 0 from J, leaving 10 bases between them. CDR3 length: 15 residues. CDR1 and CDR2 from the germline V gene are SGHTA and FQGNSA. For the CDR3, the DNA is TGTGCCAGCAGCTTACCCCCGGGACTGAACACTGAAGCTTTCTTT. This codes for CASSLPPGLNTEAFF.

This clone appeared once. The V gene is TRBV6-6, the J gene TRBJ1-6, with 7 nucleotides matching TRBD1. With V trimmed by 5 bases and J by 11 bases, 12 bases remained unmatched. This CDR3 has 15 residues. Per the germline V gene, CDR1 is MNHNY and CDR2 is SVGAGI (reference sequence). The CDR3: CASSLNRQGTAPLHF. CDR3 coding DNA: TGTGCCAGCAGTCTCAATCGACAGGGTACGGCACCCCTCCACTTT.

The chain is built from TRBV2 and TRBJ2-2; tentatively, D is TRBD1 (6 bases). V was trimmed by 7 bases and J by 6 bases, leaving 9 bases between them. The CDR3 contains 12 residues. Germline lookup yields CDR1 SNHLY and CDR2 FYNNEI. CDR3 DNA sequence: TGTGCCAGCAACAGGGAATCCGGGGAGCTGTTTTTT. Encoded protein: CASNRESGELFF.

The rearrangement joins TRBV5-4 to TRBJ1-2; 9 positions match TRBD1. V lost 0 bases, J lost 7 bases, and 10 bases stayed unmatched. The CDR3 sequence is 16 residues long. Germline-derived CDR1 and CDR2 are SGHNT and YYREEE (reference sequence). The CDR3 here is CASSLASGTGNGGYTF. The CDR3 DNA reads TGTGCCAGCAGCTTGGCCTCCGGGACAGGGAATGGTGGCTACACCTTC.

The chain is built from TRBV11-1 and TRBJ2-7; 7 bases agree with TRBD2. J lost 2 bases, V lost 1 base, and 5 bases had no gene match. The V gene's germline CDR1 is SGHAT and CDR2 FQDESV (reference sequence). The CDR3 spans 15 residues. The CDR3 here is CASSLGPSGTYEQYF. The CDR3 DNA reads TGTGCCAGCAGCTTAGGCCCTAGCGGTACCTACGAGCAGTACTTC.

This clone has a handful of counts. The genes are TRBV5-4 and TRBJ2-1; 9 bases line up with TRBD2. Germline V lookup: CDR1 SGHNT, CDR2 YYREEE (reference sequence). V was pared by 0 bases and J by 7 bases, with 14 bases of the junction left unmatched. The CDR3 is made up of 18 amino acids. In DNA, the CDR3 is TGTGCCAGCAGCTTGGCTCTTTTCCCGGGACTAGCATTGAATGAGCAGTTCTTC. Translating gives CASSLALFPGLALNEQFF.

The V and J genes are TRBV6-5 and TRBJ2-7, with D perhaps TRBD1 (5 bases). The CDR3 runs 13 residues. The V gene lost 7 bases and the J gene lost 5 bases, with 15 bases spanning the gap. The V gene's germline CDR1 is MNHEY and CDR2 SVGAGI. This chain's CDR3 is CASKRGRADEQYF. DNA of the CDR3: TGTGCCAGCAAAAGGGGAAGGGCGGACGAGCAGTACTTC.

The chain is built from TRBV28 and TRBJ2-5; 10 bases are shared with TRBD2. CDR3 length: 15 amino acids. V lost 10 bases to trimming and J lost 4 bases; unmatched junction nucleotides: 12. Germline CDR1 MDHEN, CDR2 SYDVKM. The CDR3 bases are TGTGCCACCGGCTTCAGCGGGGGGGCCATAGAGACCCAGTACTTC. Its translation: CATGFSGGAIETQYF.

The chain uses TRBV6-5 and TRBJ1-2; D possibly corresponds to TRBD1 (5 bases). Germline V CDR1 and CDR2: MNHEY, SVGAGI. The CDR3 covers 14 residues. Deletions cut 5 bases from V and 0 bases from J, with 10 bases between. As DNA, the CDR3 is TGTGCCAGCAGTACAGGCGCTACTAACTATGGCTACACCTTC. Translated, it gives CASSTGATNYGYTF.

The chain links TRBV29-1 to TRBJ1-1; 7 bases align to TRBD1. The CDR3 is made up of 13 amino acids. Per germline, CDR1 SQVTM and CDR2 ANQGSEA. V was clipped by 5 bases and J by 2 bases; unmatched bases: 5. CDR3: CSVLTGFNTEAFF. The CDR3 DNA sequence: TGCAGCGTTCTGACAGGGTTCAACACTGAAGCTTTCTTT.